These 10 T cell receptor beta chains came from one sample sequenced in a study of graft-versus-host responses after intestinal transplantation. For these TCRs, the target antigens are not known. Using immunoSEQ multiplex PCR, the repertoire was profiled, and TCRdb retains in-frame clones only, with some absent. Of tens of thousands of clones listed, nearly 85% are singletons. The source was unstimulated CD4+ T cells sorted from spleen or lymph node cells, collected before transplant. Source of these receptors: a human donor who was the organ donor for an intestinal transplant.

The rearrangement uses TRBV5-4 and TRBJ2-5; D uncertain. Germline CDR1 and CDR2: SGHNT and YYREEE (reference sequence). V was trimmed by 2 bases and J by 5 bases, leaving 10 bases between them. The CDR3 spans 13 residues. The CDR3 DNA is TGTGCCAGCAGCTTATTTCCTGAGGAGACCCAGTACTTC. It specifies CASSLFPEETQYF.

J is TRBJ1-2 and V is TRBV6-6, with 9 bases matching TRBD1. With 4 bases clipped from V and 9 bases from J, the junction kept 9 bases outside the gene matches. From germline, CDR1 is MNHNY and CDR2 SVGAGI (reference sequence). The CDR3 is 14 residues long. The CDR3: CASSSLSDRGRYTF. In DNA form, the CDR3 reads TGTGCCAGCAGTTCTTTATCGGACAGGGGTCGCTACACCTTC.

The CDR3 DNA reads as TGCGCCAGCAGTGGACGACAGGGTGCTATCTACGAGCAGTACGTC. Translating gives CASSGRQGAIYEQYV. The rearrangement links TRBV10-2 to TRBJ2-7; 7 bases map to TRBD1. J was trimmed by 3 bases and V by 4 bases; bases with no gene match: 9. CDR3 size: 15 residues. Germline CDR1 is WSHSY and CDR2 is SAAADI.

The rearrangement links TRBV6-5 to TRBJ1-5; tentatively, D is TRBD1 (5 bases). The CDR3 spans 15 residues. CDR1 is MNHEY and CDR2 is SVGAGI in the germline V gene. V lost 4 bases to trimming and J lost 3 bases, with 13 bases between them. The CDR3 loop is CASSWGLTYNQPQHF. CDR3 DNA sequence: TGTGCCAGCAGTTGGGGACTGACGTACAATCAGCCCCAGCATTTT.

This chain joins TRBV4-3 and TRBJ1-2, with D hard to call. Trimming removed 0 bases from V and 0 bases from J, with 14 bases in between. The CDR3 loop spans 17 amino acids. The germline V gene encodes CDR1 LGHNA and CDR2 YSLEER. CDR3 bases: TGCGCCAGCAGCCAAGAATTGGGCAGAATAGCTAACTATGGCTACACCTTC. It specifies CASSQELGRIANYGYTF.

This clone was observed many times. The CDR3 DNA reads as TGTGCCAGTAGAACCTCCGGGACTAGCGGGGTTATACCGGAGTTCTTC. It yields the protein CASRTSGTSGVIPEFF. V usage is TRBV19 and J usage is TRBJ2-1; 13 bases line up with TRBD2. Losses at the gene ends were 6 bases for V and 14 bases for J; bases not matched to a gene: 16. There are 16 residues in the CDR3. CDR1 is LNHDA and CDR2 is SQIVND in the germline V gene (reference sequence). Filled out from reference TRBV19 and TRBJ2-1, the complete variable domain reads DGGITQSPKYLFRKEGQNVTLSCEQNLNHDAMYWYRQDPGQGLRLIYYSQIVNDFQKGDIAEGYSVSREKKESFPLTVTSAQKNPTAFYLCASRTSGTSGVIPEFFGPGTRLTVL.

The chain couples TRBV11-2 to TRBJ1-2; D ambiguous. CDR3 length equals 13 residues. Between the trimmed V and J ends, which lost 2 bases and 3 bases, there was a span of 7 bases. Germline V gene sequence: CDR1 SGHAT, CDR2 FQNNGV. CDR3 sequence reads: CASSLSPDYGYTF. The DNA for the CDR3 is TGTGCCAGCAGCTTATCCCCGGACTATGGCTACACCTTC.

About this clone: The junction and the germline gene differ at one end; a read error may be behind it. Distinct nucleotide sequences in the sample also encode this CDR3. The CDR3 bases are TGTGCCAGCAGTTTTAGGCGGACTTATAGAAGCAATCAGCCCCAACATTTT. Protein: CASSFRRTYRSNQPQHF. The rearrangement links TRBV28 to TRBJ1-5, with D unclear. CDR3 length: 17 residues. Per germline, CDR1 MDHEN and CDR2 SYDVKM.

This chain uses TRBV27 with TRBJ1-5; D not resolved. V was cut by 6 bases and J by 2 bases, with 14 bases left in between. Germline CDR1 is MNHEY and CDR2 is SMNVEV (reference sequence). The CDR3 spans 15 residues. The CDR3 protein is CASRPTGFGNQPQHF. The DNA of the CDR3 is TGTGCCAGCAGACCAACGGGTTTTGGCAATCAGCCCCAGCATTTT.

The V and J genes are TRBV9 and TRBJ1-1; the D is unclear. Per germline, CDR1 SGDLS and CDR2 YYNGEE. V was pared by 0 bases and J by 0 bases, with 9 bases between. The CDR3 covers 15 residues. CDR3 sequence (DNA): TGTGCCAGCAGCGTAGGTGGGAGGATGAACACTGAAGCTTTCTTT. Amino acid sequence: CASSVGGRMNTEAFF.